This paragraph covers one T cell receptor (beta chain) sequence. Its antigen remains unidentified. Within one base of it there is no much larger clone, and no base qualities were kept. The record originates from a study of T cells in localized non-small cell lung cancer (TCRdb year 2020). A note on the overall study: The study analyzed T cell repertoires of 236 early-stage NSCLC patients, comparing tumors and uninvolved tumor-adjacent lungs. All 250 or so NSCLC patients in the cohort were treatment-naive and had localized lung tumors that were resected. Of the NSCLC patients, 120 to 150 were male and roughly 110 were female, and the mean age was about 69 years.

TCR beta CDR3 regions were sequenced from DNA using the immunoSEQ Assay. In the original analysis: T cell density was computed as TCR beta template counts normalized to usable DNA estimated by amplifying housekeeping genes. Using the preseqR package, richness was estimated by extrapolating to 120,000 templates for tissue samples and 400,000 templates for PBMC samples. Clonality was defined as one minus Pielou's evenness. Differential abundance testing on productive amino-acid clonotypes, with a minimum total count of 5 and an alpha of 0.1, was used to identify tissue-enriched TCRs. The Jaccard Index and the Morisita Overlap Index were used to quantify repertoire overlap between compartments. GLIPH grouped TCR beta CDR3s together with public tetramer-defined viral CDR3s, and a viral motif had to include at least three viral sequences and show V-gene enrichment. The source is immuneACCESS, and TCRdb retained only in-frame sequences with V and J called. Part of the clones is not carried over; for the studies checked, unresolved V genes explain less than half of this, and the remainder is unexplained. For V, J and clone size, that table is used; D and trimming come from the DNA. Recorded for this sample are fewer than 75,000 clones; approximately 84% of them occurred a single time. The ten biggest clones cover approximately 1.2% of the sample.

At diagnosis, tumor, uninvolved tumor-adjacent lung and peripheral blood were collected and then preserved as a mix of FFPE and fresh-frozen material. Blood samples were analyzed as peripheral blood mononuclear cells for TCR repertoire profiling. V gives up 0 bases and J gives up 0 bases, and the segment between their germline ends measures 5 bases. Reading from cysteine to phenylalanine, the CDR3 counts 14 amino acids. CDR3 DNA is the only sequence kept; it has 42 bases, read in frame from the first base. CDR1 and CDR2 (LGHNT, FRNRAP) derive from the germline V gene. General study outcomes and caveats: Because the study design was exploratory, TCR variables were selected using unadjusted p-values without false-discovery rate correction. Uninvolved tumor-adjacent lung showed the highest T cell clonality, higher than tumor, which suggests more focused antigenic responses in the adjacent lung. Because multi-region sequencing of the tumors was not done, intratumor heterogeneity could not be ruled out. A median of roughly 60 of the top 100 tumor clones were detected in paired uninvolved adjacent lung, and approximately 28 of these tumor clones were also found among the top 100 clones of the paired uninvolved adjacent lung. Longer overall survival was associated with higher T cell density in blood, whereas shorter survival was associated with higher clonality in adjacent lung.

Sequencing used peripheral blood, obtained before any cancer treatment. This chain is built from TRBV12-5 and TRBJ1-1; too little of a D gene remains to name it. The TCR originated in a female donor aged 60 or older with stage I lung adenocarcinoma. CDR3 reads: CASGLVKLNTEAFF. The nucleotide sequence is given as TGTGCTAGTGGTTTGGTAAAACTGAACACTGAAGCTTTCTTT.